In its sample, the clone carrying this T cell receptor (beta chain) was seen many times. Its antigen is unknown. The data were taken from a study of identical twins. Regarding the study as a whole: Memory repertoires showed no such pattern, whereas abundant cord blood beta clonotypes carried fewer insertions. Conclusions leaned on cross-sectional statistical analysis and did not track the same donors over time.

CDR3 length: 14 amino acids. Germline assignment: CDR1 SGHRS and CDR2 YFSETQ. Trimming removed 6 bases from V and 0 bases from J, with 12 bases in between. Addition of a universal primer site occurred through template switching, and cDNA carried unique molecular identifiers. TCRdb recomputed calls from the 5' RACE reads with MiXCR, one row per CDR3 protein. The repertoire holds about 890,000 distinct CDR3 sequences, with approximately 13% as singletons. In addition, the sample was reused for a study of yellow fever vaccine responses in identical twins.

Sequencing was carried out using PBMCs. This sequence originates from a woman aged 18-30 years in good health. V gene TRBV5-1 combines with J gene TRBJ1-1; no clear D. DNA for the CDR3: TGCGCCAGCACCCTGGACGGAATGAACACTGAAGCTTTCTTT. It specifies CASTLDGMNTEAFF.